Listed below are T cell receptor beta chains from one sample, sequenced in a study of OX40 agonist ivuxolimab in advanced cancers. The table came from immunoSEQ multiplex PCR; TCRdb's copy has only in-frame clones and leaves some out. Of some 57,000 clones detected, roughly 90% appear once; the ten largest clones hold 20% to 30%. Material: CD4+ or CD8+ T cells sorted from blood, obtained in a trial of the OX40 agonist ivuxolimab. The receptors derive from an adult with an advanced solid tumor such as melanoma, head and neck, liver or kidney cancer. Each CDR3 is given with its conserved first and last residue. The D gene is left open where the match is weak. Expanded clones get a size class; other rows say once, few or many, or leave the size out.

cdr3_aa,cdr3_nt,j_call,v_call,d_call,clone_size
CAASPSVDGYTF,TGTGCTGCCAGTCCCTCTGTCGATGGCTACACCTTC,TRBJ1-2,TRBV30,-,-
CASGLPWRNQPQHF,TGTGCTAGTGGTTTGCCTTGGCGCAATCAGCCCCAGCATTTT,TRBJ1-5,TRBV12-5,-,few
CASSSFPDTQYF,TGTGCCAGCAGCTCCTTCCCAGATACGCAGTATTTT,TRBJ2-3,TRBV13,-,-
CASSQEVGGSVYEQYF,TGCGCCAGCAGCCAAGAGGTGGGGGGATCTGTCTACGAGCAGTACTTC,TRBJ2-7,TRBV4-3,-,-
CSASWGPNEQFF,TGCAGCGCCTCATGGGGACCCAATGAGCAGTTCTTC,TRBJ2-1,TRBV29-1,-,-
CASSFRQGGLETQYF,TGCGCCAGCAGCTTTCGGCAGGGGGGATTGGAGACCCAGTACTTC,TRBJ2-5,TRBV5-1,-,once
CASSLAGTGAEDEKLFF,TGCGCCAGCAGCTTGGCCGGGACAGGCGCCGAGGATGAAAAACTGTTTTTT,TRBJ1-4,TRBV5-1,TRBD1,-
CASSFIASSGARTPLHF,TGTGCCAGCAGTTTTATTGCATCATCGGGGGCGCGAACCCCCCTCCACTTT,TRBJ1-6,TRBV28,-,-
CASSPAYNEQFF,TGTGCCAGCAGTCCAGCCTACAATGAGCAGTTCTTC,TRBJ2-1,TRBV7-8,-,-
CASSYSGRSTDTQYF,TGCGCCAGCAGCTATAGCGGGAGGAGCACAGATACGCAGTATTTT,TRBJ2-3,TRBV5-1,TRBD2,-
CASSFRGQGATNEKLFF,TGCGCCAGCAGTTTCCGGGGACAGGGTGCAACTAATGAAAAACTGTTTTTT,TRBJ1-4,TRBV23-1,TRBD1,-
CASTPLGEEETQYF,TGTGCCAGCACCCCCCTGGGCGAAGAAGAGACCCAGTACTTC,TRBJ2-5,TRBV28,-,-
CASSLLAGEDKFF,TGTGCCAGCAGCTTACTAGCGGGCGAAGACAAGTTCTTC,TRBJ2-1,TRBV7-9,TRBD2,-
CASSPAKEDIYYGYTF,TGTGCCAGCAGTCCGGCCAAGGAGGACATCTACTATGGCTACACCTTC,TRBJ1-2,TRBV28,-,-
CASSRTASYEQYF,TGTGCCAGCAGCCGGACGGCTTCCTACGAGCAGTACTTC,TRBJ2-7,TRBV6-1,-,-
CASGISGANVLTF,TGTGCCAGTGGAATCTCTGGGGCCAACGTCCTGACTTTC,TRBJ2-6,TRBV27,-,-
CASSYSGTGYNEQFF,TGTGCCAGCAGTTACTCCGGGACAGGGTACAATGAGCAGTTCTTC,TRBJ2-1,TRBV6-6,TRBD1,-
CASSVSGVAEAFF,TGTGCCAGCAGCGTATCCGGGGTCGCTGAAGCTTTCTTT,TRBJ1-1,TRBV9,-,few
CASSQEANTQYF,TGTGCCAGCAGCCAAGAAGCAAATACGCAGTATTTT,TRBJ2-3,TRBV4-2,-,-
CASNNRGPHYGYTF,TGTGCCAGCAACAACAGGGGCCCGCACTATGGCTACACCTTC,TRBJ1-2,TRBV13,TRBD1,-
CASRIGTHYGYTF,TGTGCCAGCAGAATCGGGACACACTATGGCTACACCTTC,TRBJ1-2,TRBV6-1,-,-
CASSLGRGSGEDTQYF,TGTGCCAGCAGCCTTGGTCGGGGGAGCGGCGAAGATACGCAGTATTTT,TRBJ2-3,TRBV27,-,-
CASTTRQGGFQPQHF,TGTGCCAGTACCACAAGACAGGGAGGGTTTCAGCCCCAGCATTTT,TRBJ1-5,TRBV19,TRBD1,-
CASSKGRDSYNEQFF,TGTGCCAGCAGTAAAGGGCGGGATTCCTACAATGAGCAGTTCTTC,TRBJ2-1,TRBV6-4,-,-
CASSLVPTDTQYF,TGTGCCAGCAGCTTAGTGCCCACAGATACGCAGTATTTT,TRBJ2-3,TRBV11-3,-,-
CATRWAGKKFF,TGTGCCACCCGGTGGGCCGGTAAGAAGTTCTTC,TRBJ2-1,TRBV6-5,-,-
CASSEAPTNTQYF,TGTGCCAGTAGCGAAGCGCCCACAAATACGCAGTATTTT,TRBJ2-3,TRBV19,-,-
CASSYLRETEAFF,TGTGCCAGCAGTTACTTACGGGAAACTGAAGCTTTCTTT,TRBJ1-1,TRBV6-5,-,-
CASSQEESGVEAFF,TGCGCCAGCAGCCAAGAGGAGTCGGGGGTAGAAGCTTTCTTT,TRBJ1-1,TRBV4-1,-,-
CASSPADRVVHEQFF,TGCGCCAGCAGCCCGGCGGACAGGGTAGTCCATGAGCAGTTCTTC,TRBJ2-1,TRBV4-3,TRBD1,-
CASSYTGTDTQYF,TGTGCCAGCAGTTATACTGGCACAGATACGCAGTATTTT,TRBJ2-3,TRBV6-6,-,few